The 13 T cell receptor beta chains presented below share a single source sample, sequenced in a study of blood T cell repertoires in COVID-19. Sequenced by immunoSEQ multiplex PCR; TCRdb stores in-frame clones only, minus some. The sample has fewer than 300,000 clones; roughly 92% are singletons. Sequenced: peripheral blood. The receptor source for this set is a woman in her thirties with COVID-19, enrolled during active disease.

The rearrangement joins TRBV30 to TRBJ2-1, with TRBD2 identical over 14 bases. The trim removed 1 base at V and 10 bases at J, leaving 9 bases unmatched. The CDR3 totals 16 residues. Germline assignment: CDR1 GTSNPN and CDR2 SVGIG (reference sequence). CDR3 nucleotides: TGTGCCTGGAGTGACCTCTCGGGACTAGCGGGAGTCGAGCAGTTCTTC. The encoded protein is CAWSDLSGLAGVEQFF.

J is TRBJ1-2 and V is TRBV3-1 (or the pseudogene TRBV3-2), with D possibly being TRBD1 (5 bases). The CDR3 sequence is 16 residues long. Germline V gene data show CDR1 as LGHDT and CDR2 as YNNKEL (reference sequence). Trimming stripped 2 bases from V and 2 bases from J, with 15 bases between. Here the CDR3 DNA reads TGTGCCAGCAGCCAAAGAAGAGGCGCAGGGAACTATGGCTACACCTTC. It is translated as CASSQRRGAGNYGYTF.

The chain recombines TRBV10-2 with TRBJ2-7, with 8 bases lining up with TRBD1. Germline-derived CDR1 and CDR2 are WSHSY and SAAADI. Unmatched junction bases numbered 5, after V lost 6 bases and J lost 1 base. CDR3 length equals 14 residues. The DNA of the CDR3 is TGCGCCAGCAGACTCGGACAGGGATCCTACGAGCAGTACTTC. This gives the protein CASRLGQGSYEQYF.

This chain joins TRBV20-1 and TRBJ2-7, with a tentative D call TRBD1 (6 bases). Per germline, CDR1 DFQATT and CDR2 SNEGSKA (reference sequence). Trimming shortened V by 3 bases and J by 0 bases, and 9 bases separated the two germline ends. The CDR3 extends over 13 amino acids. The CDR3 sequence: CSASGGSSYEQYF. The CDR3 DNA reads TGCAGTGCTAGTGGGGGCAGCTCCTACGAGCAGTACTTC.

This clone has a single count. At one end, the junction sequence differs from germline, possibly due to a read error. V gene TRBV30 combines with J gene TRBJ2-2; 8 nucleotides match TRBD1. This CDR3 is 14 amino acids long. CDR1 and CDR2 from the germline V gene are GTSNPN and SVGIG (reference sequence). The CDR3 DNA reads as TGTGCCTGGAGTTCCGGACAGGGCGTCGGGGCGCTGTTTTTT. Its protein product is CAWSSGQGVGALFF.

The chain is built from TRBV5-1 and TRBJ1-1; a possible D gene is TRBD1 (6 bases). Germline V lookup: CDR1 SGHRS, CDR2 YFSETQ. The CDR3 spans 14 residues. Trimming left V 2 bases short and J 4 bases short, with 12 bases between. The CDR3 bases are TGCGCCAGCAGCTTACGGGAAGGGGGCACTGAAGCTTTCTTT. Translation gives CASSLREGGTEAFF.

This chain joins TRBV7-2 and TRBJ2-5, with 9 positions matching TRBD2. The CDR3 is 17 residues long. Germline loops: CDR1 SGHTA, CDR2 FQGNSA. Unmatched junction bases numbered 12, after V lost 3 bases and J lost 4 bases. CDR3 region: CASSLGRLREGLETQYF. The CDR3 DNA sequence: TGTGCCAGCAGCTTGGGGCGTTTGCGGGAGGGCCTAGAGACCCAGTACTTC.

The CDR3 loop is CASSLPPQGRDYGYTF. As DNA, the CDR3 is TGTGCCAGCAGTTTACCACCACAGGGACGCGACTATGGCTACACCTTC. The genes are TRBV2 and TRBJ1-2; TRBD1 is a possible D gene (6 bases). Trimming cost V 5 bases and J 3 bases, with 19 bases left between them. The CDR3 has 16 residues. The germline CDR1 and CDR2 sequences are SNHLY and FYNNEI.

The genes are TRBV30 and TRBJ1-2; D possibly corresponds to TRBD1 (6 bases). The CDR3 has 15 residues. Germline CDR1 GTSNPN, CDR2 SVGIG (reference sequence). V lost 2 bases to trimming and J lost 5 bases, with 18 bases between them. This CDR3 is CAWSSPGIQGYGYTF. The DNA of the CDR3 is TGTGCCTGGAGTTCCCCCGGGATTCAGGGGTATGGCTACACCTTC.

V is TRBV7-8 and J is TRBJ1-3; D not certain. V gave up 2 bases and J gave up 0 bases, with 14 bases separating them. Germline V lookup: CDR1 SGHVS, CDR2 FQNEAQ. The CDR3 has 17 residues. Written as DNA, the CDR3 is TGTGCCAGCAGCTTACTGACACTCTCCGGCTCTGGAAACACCATATATTTT. This codes for CASSLLTLSGSGNTIYF.

This sequence joins TRBV10-2 and TRBJ2-7; TRBD2 matches 7 bases. CDR3 length: 14 amino acids. Germline values: CDR1 WSHSY, CDR2 SAAADI. V shed 1 base, J shed 3 bases, and the junction held 3 bases outside the gene matches. DNA for the CDR3: TGCGCCAGCAGTGAGTACGGCGGGGGCTACGAGCAGTACTTC. Translated: CASSEYGGGYEQYF.

V and J are TRBV2 and TRBJ2-3; 8 bases fit TRBD2. Looked up from germline, CDR1 is SNHLY and CDR2 is FYNNEI. Trimming at V came to 10 bases and at J to 4 bases, leaving 25 bases not matched to a gene. This CDR3 region has 19 residues. This CDR3 is CAIILGGLAGPAHPDTQYF. The CDR3 DNA sequence: TGTGCCATCATTCTTGGGGGCCTAGCGGGCCCAGCCCATCCAGATACGCAGTATTTT.

The chain carries TRBV5-4 and TRBJ1-6; 7 nucleotides line up with TRBD1. The CDR3 loop spans 17 amino acids. Germline CDR1 and CDR2: SGHNT and YYREEE (reference sequence). Trimming took 3 bases from V and 10 from J; bases not matched to a gene: 16. CDR3 DNA sequence: TGTGCCAGCAGCTCTCAGACTGTTAACAGGGGCGGGTCACCCCTCCACTTT. Translated: CASSSQTVNRGGSPLHF.